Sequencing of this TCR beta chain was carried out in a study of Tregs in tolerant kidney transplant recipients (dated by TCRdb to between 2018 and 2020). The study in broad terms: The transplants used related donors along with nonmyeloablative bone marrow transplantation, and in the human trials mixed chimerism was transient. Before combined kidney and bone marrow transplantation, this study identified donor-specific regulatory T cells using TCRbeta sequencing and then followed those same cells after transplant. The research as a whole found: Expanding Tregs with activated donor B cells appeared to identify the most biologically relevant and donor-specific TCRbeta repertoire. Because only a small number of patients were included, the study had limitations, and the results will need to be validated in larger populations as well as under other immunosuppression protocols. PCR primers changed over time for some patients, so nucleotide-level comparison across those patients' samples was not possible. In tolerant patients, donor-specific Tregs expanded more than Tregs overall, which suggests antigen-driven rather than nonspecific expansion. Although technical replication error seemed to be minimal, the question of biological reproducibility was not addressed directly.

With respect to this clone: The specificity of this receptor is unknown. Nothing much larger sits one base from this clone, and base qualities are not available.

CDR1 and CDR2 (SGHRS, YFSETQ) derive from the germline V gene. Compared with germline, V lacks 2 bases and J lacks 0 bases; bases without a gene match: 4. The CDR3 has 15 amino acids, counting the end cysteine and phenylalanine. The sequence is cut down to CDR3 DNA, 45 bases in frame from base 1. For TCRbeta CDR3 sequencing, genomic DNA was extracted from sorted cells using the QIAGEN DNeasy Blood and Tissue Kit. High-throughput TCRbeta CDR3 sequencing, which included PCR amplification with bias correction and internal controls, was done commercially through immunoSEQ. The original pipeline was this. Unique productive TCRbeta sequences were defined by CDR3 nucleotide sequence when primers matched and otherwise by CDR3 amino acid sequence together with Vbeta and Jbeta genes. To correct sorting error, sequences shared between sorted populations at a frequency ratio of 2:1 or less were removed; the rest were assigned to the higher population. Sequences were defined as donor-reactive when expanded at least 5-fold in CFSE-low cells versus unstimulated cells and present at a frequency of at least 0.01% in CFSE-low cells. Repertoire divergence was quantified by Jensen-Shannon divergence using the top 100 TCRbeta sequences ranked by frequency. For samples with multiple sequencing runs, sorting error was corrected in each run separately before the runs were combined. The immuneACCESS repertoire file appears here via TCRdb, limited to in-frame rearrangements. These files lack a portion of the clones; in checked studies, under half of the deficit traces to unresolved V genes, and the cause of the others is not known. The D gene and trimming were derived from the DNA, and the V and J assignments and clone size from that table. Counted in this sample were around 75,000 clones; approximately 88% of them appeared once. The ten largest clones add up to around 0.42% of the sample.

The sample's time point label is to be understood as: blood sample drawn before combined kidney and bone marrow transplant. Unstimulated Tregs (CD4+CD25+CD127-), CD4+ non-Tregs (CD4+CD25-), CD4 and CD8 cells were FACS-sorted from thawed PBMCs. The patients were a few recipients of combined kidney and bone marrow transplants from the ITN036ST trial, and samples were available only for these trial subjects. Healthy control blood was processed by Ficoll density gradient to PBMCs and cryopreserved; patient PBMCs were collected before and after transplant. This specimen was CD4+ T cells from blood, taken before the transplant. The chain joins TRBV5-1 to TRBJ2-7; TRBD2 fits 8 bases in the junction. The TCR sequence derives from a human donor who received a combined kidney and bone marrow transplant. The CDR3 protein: CASSFASGYSYEQYF. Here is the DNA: TGCGCCAGCAGCTTTGCTAGCGGGTACTCCTACGAGCAGTACTTC.